Listed below are T cell receptor beta chains from one sample, sequenced in a study of CD8 T cells in Susac syndrome. TCRdb reprocessed the immunoSEQ multiplex PCR reads via MiXCR and lists one record per CDR3 protein. Of under 80,000 distinct CDR3 sequences detected, 85% to 95% appear once; the ten largest clones hold 0.4% to 0.55%. Sequencing was performed on CD4+ T cells from PBMCs. The receptors shown here come from a human donor with Susac syndrome. Each CDR3 is given with its conserved first and last residue. Fields, in order: J gene, D gene, clone size, V gene, CDR3 DNA, CDR3 protein. D genes are given only for firm matches. The size of a clone is reported for some rows only, either as once, few or many, or as a class for expanded clones.

>TRBJ2-3|-|-|TRBV27
TGTGCCATTGGAGTACGGGGTGCAGATACGCAGTATTTT
CAIGVRGADTQYF
>TRBJ2-5|TRBD2|-|TRBV4-2
TGTGCCAGCAGCCAAGAGGAACTAGCGGGAGGACTACTCCAAGAGACCCAGTACTTC
CASSQEELAGGLLQETQYF
>TRBJ2-7|-|-|TRBV7-2
TGTGCCAGCAGCTTGGAGAGACAGGACGGGCAGTACTTC
CASSLERQDGQYF
>TRBJ1-2|-|-|TRBV27
TGTGCCAGCAGCATGACTAGGGGCAGGGGAGGCGGCTACACCTTC
CASSMTRGRGGGYTF
>TRBJ1-1|-|-|TRBV20-1
TGCAGTCCCTTTATGAACACTGAAGCTTTCTTT
CSPFMNTEAFF
>TRBJ2-1|TRBD2|-|TRBV27
TGTGCCAGCACCCTCTTTTCCCTAGCGGGAGTCTACAATGAGCAGTTCTTC
CASTLFSLAGVYNEQFF
>TRBJ2-1|TRBD1|-|TRBV11-1
TGTGCCAGCAGCACATCAACAGGGGAAACATACAATGAGCAGTTCTTC
CASSTSTGETYNEQFF
>TRBJ1-1|-|-|TRBV7-9
TGTGCCAGCGGCAGGGGAGGGAACACTGAAGCTTTCTTT
CASGRGGNTEAFF
>TRBJ1-2|-|-|TRBV7-8
TGTGCCAGCAGCTTAAGGACGGGCTATGGCTACACCTTC
CASSLRTGYGYTF
>TRBJ1-2|-|-|TRBV30
TGTGCCTGGAACGGGGACTTTTTCCTAGCTAACTATGGCTACACCTTC
CAWNGDFFLANYGYTF
>TRBJ1-2|TRBD1|-|TRBV19
TGTGCCAGTAGTCCTACCGGGACAGGGGATGGCTACACCTTC
CASSPTGTGDGYTF
>TRBJ1-4|-|-|TRBV7-8
TGTGCCAGCAGCTTATTGGCATTCCCGAATGAAAAACTGTTTTTT
CASSLLAFPNEKLFF
>TRBJ1-6|-|-|TRBV12-3/TRBV12-4
TGTGCCAGCAGCCCCTCTAATTCACCCCTCCACTTT
CASSPSNSPLHF
>TRBJ1-1|-|-|TRBV6-5
TGTGCCAGCAGTTACGCAACCCGAACCACTGAAGCTTTCTTT
CASSYATRTTEAFF
>TRBJ1-2|TRBD1|-|TRBV19
TGTGCCAGTAGTCCCTACGACAGGGGCTATGGCTACACCTTC
CASSPYDRGYGYTF
>TRBJ2-1|-|once|TRBV28
TGTGCCAGCAGAAACGCGGGACGGTCGAACAATGAGCAGTTCTTC
CASRNAGRSNNEQFF
>TRBJ1-1|-|-|TRBV3-1
TGTGCCAGCAGCAACATGCTAGGGGCCAATGAAGCTTTCTTT
CASSNMLGANEAFF
>TRBJ1-1|TRBD1|-|TRBV14
TGTGCCAGCAGCCTTAGGCAGGGGGTTCGCGATACTGAAGCTTTCTTT
CASSLRQGVRDTEAFF
>TRBJ1-2|TRBD1|-|TRBV19
TGTGCCAGTACCACAGGGGAGGGCGGCTACACCTTC
CASTTGEGGYTF
>TRBJ2-5|-|few|TRBV6-5
TGTGCCAGCAGTTACGTGGAGACCCAGTACTTC
CASSYVETQYF
>TRBJ2-1|TRBD2|few|TRBV29-1
TGCAGCGTAGATGGACTAGCGGGGGGGGTCAATGAGCAGTTCTTC
CSVDGLAGGVNEQFF
>TRBJ2-3|TRBD1|few|TRBV11-1
TGTGCCAGCAGCCCCGGATTGGACAGGGGTATACATACGCAGTATTTT
CASSPGLDRGIHTQYF
>TRBJ2-5|TRBD1|-|TRBV4-2
TGTGCCAGCAGCCAACGTAGGACAGGGAATAACAAGGAGACCCAGTACTTC
CASSQRRTGNNKETQYF
>TRBJ2-1|-|-|TRBV6-2/TRBV6-3
TGTGCCAGCAGTGACTCTTTTCCCTACAATGAGCAGTTCTTC
CASSDSFPYNEQFF
>TRBJ2-2|-|-|TRBV6-1
TGTGCCAGCACAATTGACAACAGGGTCTTAAGGACCGGGGAGCTGTTTTTT
CASTIDNRVLRTGELFF
>TRBJ2-7|TRBD1|-|TRBV2
TGTGCCAGCAGTAGGGGACAGGGGATCTACGAGCAGTACTTC
CASSRGQGIYEQYF
>TRBJ2-3|-|-|TRBV24-1
TGTGCCACCAGTGATTCGGGGCCCGCAGATACGCAGTATTTT
CATSDSGPADTQYF
>TRBJ2-7|TRBD1|-|TRBV6-5
TGTGCCAGCAGTTACTACGGACAGGGGCTCTCCTACGAGCAGTACTTC
CASSYYGQGLSYEQYF
>TRBJ2-1|TRBD2|-|TRBV28
TGTGCCAGCCGGGGTTCGCGGGGGGACCCCATCAATGAGCAGTTCTTC
CASRGSRGDPINEQFF
>TRBJ1-2|TRBD1|-|TRBV7-9
TGTGCCAGCAGCTTAGCGACAGGGTCGAGCTATGGCTACACCTTC
CASSLATGSSYGYTF
>TRBJ2-1|-|-|TRBV12-3/TRBV12-4
TGTGCCAGCAGTTTAGACTTATTTAATGAGCAGTTCTTC
CASSLDLFNEQFF
>TRBJ2-7|-|-|TRBV5-6
TGTGCCAGCAGCTTCCCCGGGAGGGGGCGATCCGAGCAGTACTTC
CASSFPGRGRSEQYF
>TRBJ1-5|-|-|TRBV6-2/TRBV6-3
TGTGCCAGCAGTTACGAATATAGCAATCAGCCCCAGCATTTT
CASSYEYSNQPQHF